A few counts support the clone carrying this TCR beta chain. Its antigen remains unknown. CDR1 ENHRY and CDR2 SYGVKD come from the germline V gene. Trimming removed 10 bases from V and 2 bases from J, with 15 bases in between. This CDR3 spans 14 amino acids. The data stem from a study of cytomegalovirus exposure and HLA in healthy donors. Findings and caveats of the study: TCR beta chain V- and J-gene trimming was linked, in a later analysis, to a missense variant in DCLRE1C.

Primers: 60 Vbeta forward and 13 Jbeta reverse. Only in-frame clones appear in the TCRdb table, and some are missing; sequencing was by immunoSEQ multiplex PCR. The sample carries over 150,000 clones, about 78% recorded once. V gene TRBV10-3 combines with J gene TRBJ1-3, with a weak D call TRBD1 (5 bases). Sample: PBMCs. This sequence was found in a woman aged 50 to 65 in good health and CMV-seropositive. The CDR3 protein is CASNAGFAGNTIYF. In DNA form, the CDR3 reads TGTGCCAGCAACGCAGGGTTCGCTGGAAACACCATATATTTT.